This T cell receptor beta chain emerged from a study of blood T cells in healthy people across ages. Study results and limitations: Investigators treated diversity estimates from one million T cells as underestimates. With age, beta diversity per million T cells declined roughly linearly, significantly by 40.

PCR was performed a second time for about 7 to 12 cycles using a sample-barcoded 5' primer and a J-beta primer mix. TCRdb re-called the 5' RACE reads with MiXCR, one entry per CDR3 protein. The table records roughly 1,100,000 distinct CDR3 sequences, around 27% of them present only once. On this clonotype itself: The antigen is undetermined.

There are 13 residues in the CDR3. The V end lost 0 bases, the J end lost 8 bases, and 8 bases lay between the germline ends. The germline V gene has CDR1 SGHKS and CDR2 YYEKEE (reference sequence). These data also featured in a second study, about T cells of mothers and their children.

The TCR comes from a girl aged 2 to 9 in good health. Sequencing was carried out using blood. The rearrangement uses TRBV5-5 and TRBJ1-4; D unclear. DNA of the CDR3: TGTGCCAGCAGCTTGGTCGGTTTCGAAAAACTGTTTTTT. Protein product: CASSLVGFEKLFF.